This T cell receptor (beta chain) was sequenced for a study of blood T cell repertoires in COVID-19. Assignments of participants to cohorts depended upon their own reported clinical history. Either two negative PCRs, clearance, or symptom resolution qualified Cohort 3 donors as recovered. The CDR3 is 15 amino acids. Germline assignment: CDR1 LNHDA and CDR2 SQIVND (reference sequence). Trimming cost V 6 bases and J 0 bases, with 12 bases left between them. The method was immunoSEQ multiplex PCR; TCRdb's version includes in-frame clones alone and lacks a portion of them. The table records around 200,000 clones, 85% of them present only once. In its sample, this clone was seen a few times.

The chain links TRBV19 to TRBJ1-5; D is undetermined. Specimen: PBMCs or T cells enriched from blood (not recorded which). This TCR came from a middle-aged man who had recovered from COVID-19. The CDR3 spells CASRPAGLSNQPQHF. DNA of the CDR3: TGTGCCAGTAGACCGGCGGGTCTTAGCAATCAGCCCCAGCATTTT. Using reference TRBV19 and TRBJ1-5 for the parts outside the CDR3, the full variable domain is DGGITQSPKYLFRKEGQNVTLSCEQNLNHDAMYWYRQDPGQGLRLIYYSQIVNDFQKGDIAEGYSVSREKKESFPLTVTSAQKNPTAFYLCASRPAGLSNQPQHFGDGTRLSIL.